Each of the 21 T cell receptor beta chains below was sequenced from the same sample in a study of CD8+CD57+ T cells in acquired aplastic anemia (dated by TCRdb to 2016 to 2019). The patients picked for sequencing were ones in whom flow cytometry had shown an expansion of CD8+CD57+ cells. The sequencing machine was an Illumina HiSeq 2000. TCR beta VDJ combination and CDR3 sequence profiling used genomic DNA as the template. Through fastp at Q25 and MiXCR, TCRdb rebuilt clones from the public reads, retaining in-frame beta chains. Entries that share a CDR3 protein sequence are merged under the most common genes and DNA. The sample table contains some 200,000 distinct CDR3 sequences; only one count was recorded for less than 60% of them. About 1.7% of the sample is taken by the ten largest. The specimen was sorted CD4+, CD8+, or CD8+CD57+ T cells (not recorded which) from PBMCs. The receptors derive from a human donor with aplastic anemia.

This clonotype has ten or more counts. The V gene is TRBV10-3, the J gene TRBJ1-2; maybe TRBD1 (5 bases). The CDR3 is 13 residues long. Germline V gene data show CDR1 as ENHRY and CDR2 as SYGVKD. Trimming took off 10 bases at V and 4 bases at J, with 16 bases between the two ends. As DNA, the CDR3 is TGTGCCAGTTCTAGGGACCCTGGCTATGGCTACACCTTC. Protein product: CASSRDPGYGYTF.

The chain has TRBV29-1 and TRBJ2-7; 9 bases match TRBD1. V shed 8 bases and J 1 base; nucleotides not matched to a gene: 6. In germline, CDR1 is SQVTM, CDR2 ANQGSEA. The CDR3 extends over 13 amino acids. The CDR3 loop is CSYRQGGSYEQYF. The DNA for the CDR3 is TGCAGCTACCGACAGGGGGGGTCCTACGAGCAGTACTTC.

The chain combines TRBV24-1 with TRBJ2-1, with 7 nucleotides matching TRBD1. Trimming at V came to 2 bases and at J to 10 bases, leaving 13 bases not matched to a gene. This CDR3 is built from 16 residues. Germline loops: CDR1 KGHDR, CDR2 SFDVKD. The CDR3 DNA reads TGTGCCACCAGTGATTCGACGAAGGGGGCACTTGAGGAGCAGTTCTTC. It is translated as CATSDSTKGALEEQFF.

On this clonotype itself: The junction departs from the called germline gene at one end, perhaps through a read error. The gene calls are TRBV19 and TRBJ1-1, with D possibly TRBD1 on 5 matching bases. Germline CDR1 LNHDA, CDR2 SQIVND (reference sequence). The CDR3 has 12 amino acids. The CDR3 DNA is TGTGCCAGCAGTATCGCGGGGGCTGAAGCTTTCTTT. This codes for CASSIAGAEAFF.

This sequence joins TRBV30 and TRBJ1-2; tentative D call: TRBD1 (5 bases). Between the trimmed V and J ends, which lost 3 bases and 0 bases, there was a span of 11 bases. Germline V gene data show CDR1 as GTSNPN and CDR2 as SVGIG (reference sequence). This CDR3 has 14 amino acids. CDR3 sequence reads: CAWRSGTTNYGYTF. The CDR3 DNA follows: TGTGCCTGGAGAAGTGGGACCACTAACTATGGCTACACCTTC. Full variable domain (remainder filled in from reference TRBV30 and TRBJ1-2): SQTIHQWPATLVQPVGSPLSLECTVEGTSNPNLYWYRQAAGRGLQLLFYSVGIGQISSEVPQNLSASRPQDRQFILSSKKLLLSDSGFYLCAWRSGTTNYGYTFGSGTRLTVV.

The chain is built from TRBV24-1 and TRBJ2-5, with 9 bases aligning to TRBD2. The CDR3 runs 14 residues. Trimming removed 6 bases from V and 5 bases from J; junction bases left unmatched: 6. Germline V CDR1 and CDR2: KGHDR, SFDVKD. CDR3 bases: TGTGCCACCAGTATTGCGGGAGGGTCGGAGACCCAGTACTTC. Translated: CATSIAGGSETQYF.

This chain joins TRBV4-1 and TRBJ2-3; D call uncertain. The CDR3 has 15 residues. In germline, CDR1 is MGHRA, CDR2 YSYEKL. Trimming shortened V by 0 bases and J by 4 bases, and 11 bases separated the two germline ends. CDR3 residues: CASSQEVGAPDTQYF. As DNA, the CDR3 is TGCGCCAGCAGCCAAGAGGTAGGAGCCCCAGATACGCAGTATTTT.

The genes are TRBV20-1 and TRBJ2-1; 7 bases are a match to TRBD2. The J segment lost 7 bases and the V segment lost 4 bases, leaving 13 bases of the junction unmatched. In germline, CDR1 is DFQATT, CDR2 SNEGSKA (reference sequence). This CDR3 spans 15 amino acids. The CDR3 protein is CSAIGLAEMGNEQFF. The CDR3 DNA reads TGCAGTGCTATAGGTCTAGCGGAAATGGGAAATGAGCAGTTCTTC.

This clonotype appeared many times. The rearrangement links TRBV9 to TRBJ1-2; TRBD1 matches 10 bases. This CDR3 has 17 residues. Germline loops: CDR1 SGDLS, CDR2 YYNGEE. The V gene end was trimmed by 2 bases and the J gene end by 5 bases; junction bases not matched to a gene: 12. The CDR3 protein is CASSVSTGGEGEYGYTF. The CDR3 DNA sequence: TGTGCCAGCAGCGTTTCGACAGGGGGCGAAGGAGAATATGGCTACACCTTC.

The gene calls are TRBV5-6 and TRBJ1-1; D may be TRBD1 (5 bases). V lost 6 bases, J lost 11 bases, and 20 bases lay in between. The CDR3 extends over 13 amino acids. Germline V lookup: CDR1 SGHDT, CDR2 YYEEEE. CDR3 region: CASTENYQGTAFF. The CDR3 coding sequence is TGTGCCAGCACCGAGAATTATCAGGGTACGGCTTTCTTT.

The CDR3 region is CSAVRDDYNEQYF. In nucleotides, the CDR3 is TGCAGTGCCGTCCGGGACGACTACAATGAGCAGTATTTT. The chain recombines TRBV20-1 with TRBJ2-3; D assignment may be TRBD1 or TRBD2 (5 bases each). V was cut by 6 bases and J by 11 bases, with 21 bases left in between. Germline V gene lookup returns CDR1 DFQATT and CDR2 SNEGSKA (reference sequence). This CDR3 contains 13 residues.

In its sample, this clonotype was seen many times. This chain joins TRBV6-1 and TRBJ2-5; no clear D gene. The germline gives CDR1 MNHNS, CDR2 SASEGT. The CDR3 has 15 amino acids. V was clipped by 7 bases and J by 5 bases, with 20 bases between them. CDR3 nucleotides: TGTGCCAGCAAGCTTATTTTAGTTCCGCGGGAGACCCAGTACTTC. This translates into CASKLILVPRETQYF.

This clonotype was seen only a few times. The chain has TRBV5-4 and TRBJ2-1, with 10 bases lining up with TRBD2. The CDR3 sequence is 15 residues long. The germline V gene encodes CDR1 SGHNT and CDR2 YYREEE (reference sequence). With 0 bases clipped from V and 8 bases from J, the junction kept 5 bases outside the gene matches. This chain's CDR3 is CASSLERGGLDEQFF. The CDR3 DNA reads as TGTGCCAGCAGCTTGGAGCGGGGGGGCCTGGATGAGCAGTTCTTC.

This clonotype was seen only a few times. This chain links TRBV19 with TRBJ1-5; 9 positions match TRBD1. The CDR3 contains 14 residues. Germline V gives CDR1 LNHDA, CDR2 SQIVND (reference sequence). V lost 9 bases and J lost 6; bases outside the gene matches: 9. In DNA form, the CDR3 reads TGTGCCAGCAGCCCCGGGACAGGGTCTCAGCCCCAGCATTTT. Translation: CASSPGTGSQPQHF.

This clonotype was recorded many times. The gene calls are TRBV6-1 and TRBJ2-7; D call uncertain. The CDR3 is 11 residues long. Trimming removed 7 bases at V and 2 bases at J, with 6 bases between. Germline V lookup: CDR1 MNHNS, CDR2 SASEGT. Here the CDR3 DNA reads TGTGCCAGCAAAGTTACCTACGAGCAGTACTTC. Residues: CASKVTYEQYF.

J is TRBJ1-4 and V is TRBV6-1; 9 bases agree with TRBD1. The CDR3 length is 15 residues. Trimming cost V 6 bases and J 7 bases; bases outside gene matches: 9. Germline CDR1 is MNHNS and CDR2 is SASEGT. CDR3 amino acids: CASRHNRGLSEKLFF. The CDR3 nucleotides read TGTGCCAGCAGGCATAACAGGGGGCTCAGTGAAAAACTGTTTTTT.

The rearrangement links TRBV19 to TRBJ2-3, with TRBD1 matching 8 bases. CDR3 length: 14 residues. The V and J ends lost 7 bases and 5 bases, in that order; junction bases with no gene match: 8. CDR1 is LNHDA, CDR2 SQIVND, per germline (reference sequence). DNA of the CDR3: TGTGCCAGTACCAGGACAGGGAGAGAAGATACGCAGTATTTT. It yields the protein CASTRTGREDTQYF.

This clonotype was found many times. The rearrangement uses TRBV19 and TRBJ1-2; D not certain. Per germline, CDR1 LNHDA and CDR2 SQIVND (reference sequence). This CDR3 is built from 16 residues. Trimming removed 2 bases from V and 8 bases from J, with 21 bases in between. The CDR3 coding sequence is TGTGCCAGTAGTATACCTGATGGCAGGCCCCAGGAGGGCTACACCTTC. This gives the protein CASSIPDGRPQEGYTF.

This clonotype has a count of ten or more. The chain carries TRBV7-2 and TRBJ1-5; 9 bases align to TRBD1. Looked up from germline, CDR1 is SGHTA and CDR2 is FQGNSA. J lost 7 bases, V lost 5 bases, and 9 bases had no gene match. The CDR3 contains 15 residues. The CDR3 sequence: CASSQDRGREQPQHF. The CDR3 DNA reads TGTGCCAGCAGCCAGGACAGGGGTCGCGAACAGCCCCAGCATTTT.

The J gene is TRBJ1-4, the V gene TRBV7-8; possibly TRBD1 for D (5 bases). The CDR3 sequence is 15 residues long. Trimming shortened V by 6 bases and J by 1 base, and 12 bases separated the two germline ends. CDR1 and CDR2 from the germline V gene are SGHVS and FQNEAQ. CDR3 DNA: TGTGCCAGCAGGGCTCGAGGGGAAACTAATGAAAAACTGTTTTTT. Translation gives CASRARGETNEKLFF.

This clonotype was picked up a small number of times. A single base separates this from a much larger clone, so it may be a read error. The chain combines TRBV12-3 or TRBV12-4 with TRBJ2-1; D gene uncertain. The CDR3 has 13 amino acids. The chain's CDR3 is CASSFNSYNGQFF. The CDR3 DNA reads TGTGCCAGCAGTTTTAACTCCTACAATGGGCAGTTCTTC.